A selection of T cell receptor beta chains follows, all from one sample in a study of CD8+CD57+ T cells in acquired aplastic anemia. Via MiXCR, TCRdb re-called the reads, giving one row per CDR3 protein. Among some 200,000 distinct CDR3 sequences listed, around 49% were seen once. The sequencing sample was made of sorted CD4+, CD8+, or CD8+CD57+ T cells (not recorded which) from PBMCs. The receptors shown here come from a human donor with aplastic anemia. The CDR3 runs from the conserved cysteine through the conserved F or W. The D gene is left open where the match is weak. Clone size is not always given. Where it is, it says once, few, many or a class for expanded clones.

CDR3 protein: CSARHSATLNTEAFF
CDR3 DNA: TGCAGTGCTCGTCACAGTGCCACGCTGAACACTGAAGCTTTCTTT
clone size: .
V gene: TRBV20-1
J gene: TRBJ1-1
D gene: .
CDR3 length: 15

CDR3 protein: CATSDSYTGELFF
CDR3 DNA: TGTGCCACCAGTGACAGTTACACCGGGGAGCTGTTTTTT
clone size: .
V gene: TRBV24-1
J gene: TRBJ2-2
D gene: .
CDR3 length: 13

CDR3 protein: CASSPTGPEGYTQYF
CDR3 DNA: TGTGCCAGCAGCCCGACAGGGCCCGAAGGATATACGCAGTATTTT
clone size: many
V gene: TRBV11-2
J gene: TRBJ2-3
D gene: TRBD1
CDR3 length: 15

CDR3 protein: CASSPGTDAQYF
CDR3 DNA: TGTGCCAGCAGCCCAGGCACAGATGCGCAGTATTTT
clone size: .
V gene: TRBV9
J gene: TRBJ2-3
D gene: .
CDR3 length: 12

CDR3 protein: CASRNSGLGVEQYF
CDR3 DNA: TGTGCCAGTAGGAATTCCGGCCTCGGGGTCGAGCAGTACTTC
clone size: .
V gene: TRBV19
J gene: TRBJ2-7
D gene: .
CDR3 length: 14

CDR3 protein: CASSIWPGTGGGKYGYTF
CDR3 DNA: TGTGCCAGTAGTATATGGCCCGGGACAGGGGGCGGAAAATATGGCTACACCTTC
clone size: many
V gene: TRBV19
J gene: TRBJ1-2
D gene: TRBD1
CDR3 length: 18

CDR3 protein: CASSGGLHSGELFF
CDR3 DNA: TGTGCCAGCAGTGGTGGTTTGCACTCCGGGGAGCTGTTTTTT
clone size: .
V gene: TRBV25-1
J gene: TRBJ2-2
D gene: .
CDR3 length: 14

CDR3 protein: CSASQGSTNEKLSF
CDR3 DNA: TGCAGTGCTAGTCAGGGATCAACTAATGAAAAACTGTCTTTT
clone size: .
V gene: TRBV20-1
J gene: TRBJ1-4
D gene: .
CDR3 length: 14

CDR3 protein: CASGRAASPLHF
CDR3 DNA: TGTGCCAGCGGCAGGGCGGCTTCACCCCTCCACTTT
clone size: .
V gene: TRBV19
J gene: TRBJ1-6
D gene: .
CDR3 length: 12

CDR3 protein: CASSWDRHQPQHF
CDR3 DNA: TGTGCCAGCAGCTGGGACAGGCATCAGCCCCAGCATTTT
clone size: .
V gene: TRBV7-6
J gene: TRBJ1-5
D gene: TRBD1
CDR3 length: 13

CDR3 protein: CSASVPSGEKLFF
CDR3 DNA: TGCAGTGCTAGCGTGCCTAGCGGTGAAAAACTGTTTTTT
clone size: .
V gene: TRBV20-1
J gene: TRBJ1-4
D gene: .
CDR3 length: 13

CDR3 protein: CASSRDRGRSYGYTF
CDR3 DNA: TGTGCCAGCAGTCGGGACAGGGGGAGAAGCTATGGCTACACCTTC
clone size: many
V gene: TRBV2
J gene: TRBJ1-2
D gene: TRBD1
CDR3 length: 15

CDR3 protein: CSASGRNQYEQYF
CDR3 DNA: TGCAGTGCTAGTGGGAGAAACCAATACGAGCAGTACTTC
clone size: many
V gene: TRBV20-1
J gene: TRBJ2-7
D gene: .
CDR3 length: 13

CDR3 protein: CASTRTATAEFTQYF
CDR3 DNA: TGTGCCAGCACTCGGACAGCTACGGCAGAATTCACGCAGTATTTT
clone size: many
V gene: TRBV6-1
J gene: TRBJ2-3
D gene: .
CDR3 length: 15

CDR3 protein: CSARGTAQYF
CDR3 DNA: TGCAGTGCTAGAGGGACTGCGCAGTATTTT
clone size: .
V gene: TRBV20-1
J gene: TRBJ2-3
D gene: .
CDR3 length: 10